This TCR beta chain was recovered during a study of CD8 T cell repertoires and HIV-1 epitope variants. As for the study in general: Controls were a CMV, EBV and flu pool, Ebola AY9, and no peptide. Equal numbers of autologous T cell-negative cells presented antigen to enriched T cells. Cultures ran around ten days, with IL-2, IL-7 and IL-15 added on days 3 and 7. 1M T cells were kept uncultured as a baseline.

This clone was detected a few times. Its specificity is not known. Measured with immunoSEQ multiplex PCR; TCRdb has only the in-frame clones, and not every one. The repertoire consists of around 5,000 clones, with roughly two thirds occurring once and the leading ten covering around two fifths. The CDR3 runs to 12 residues. Trimming left V 1 base short and J 7 bases short, with 8 bases between. Germline V gene sequence: CDR1 MDHEN, CDR2 SYDVKM. The source material was cultured CD8+ T cells derived from PBMCs. The source of this sequence is a male donor with HIV. The genes are TRBV28 and TRBJ2-7; no definite D call. The CDR3 region has the DNA TGTGCCAGCAGTTTATTTATCGCGGAGCAGTACTTC. It specifies CASSLFIAEQYF. Variable domain in full (rest from reference TRBV28 and TRBJ2-7): DVKVTQSSRYLVKRTGEKVFLECVQDMDHENMFWYRQDPGLGLRLIYFSYDVKMKEKGDIPEGYSVSREKKERFSLILESASTNQTSMYLCASSLFIAEQYFGPGTRLTVT.